The 31 T cell receptor beta chains below come from one sample, sequenced in a study of cytomegalovirus exposure and HLA in healthy donors. Both 60 Vbeta primers and 13 Jbeta primers went into the PCR. The data were produced by immunoSEQ multiplex PCR, yet TCRdb's version contains in-frame clones alone and is incomplete. This sample's clone table lists about 130,000 clones. The sample consisted of PBMCs. The receptor source for this set is a man younger than 45 in good health and CMV-seronegative.

The chain has TRBV19 and TRBJ1-5; TRBD1 aligns across 7 bases. Germline CDR1 LNHDA, CDR2 SQIVND (reference sequence). Trimming cost V 7 bases and J 3 bases; bases outside gene matches: 12. This CDR3 has 16 amino acids. The CDR3 bases are TGTGCCAGTACCTCAATAGGGACAGCCCTCAATCAGCCCCAGCATTTT. Its protein product is CASTSIGTALNQPQHF.

V usage is TRBV7-9 and J usage is TRBJ1-6; D unclear. The CDR3 covers 12 residues. The V gene lost 4 bases and the J gene lost 7 bases, with 5 bases spanning the gap. Looked up from germline, CDR1 is SEHNR and CDR2 is FQNEAQ (reference sequence). The CDR3 spells CASSSVNSPLHF. CDR3 coding DNA: TGTGCCAGCAGCTCCGTCAATTCACCCCTCCACTTT.

The rearrangement joins TRBV4-1 to TRBJ2-1; 9 bases agree with TRBD2. The CDR3 covers 16 residues. Per germline, CDR1 MGHRA and CDR2 YSYEKL. With V trimmed by 0 bases and J by 2 bases, 2 bases remained unmatched. As DNA, the CDR3 is TGCGCCAGCAGCCAAGATGCTAGCGGGACCTACAATGAGCAGTTCTTC. The encoded protein is CASSQDASGTYNEQFF.

V usage is TRBV6-5 and J usage is TRBJ2-1; 10 bases align to TRBD2. V dropped 0 bases and J dropped 6; count of bases not matched to a gene: 5. The germline CDR1 and CDR2 sequences are MNHEY and SVGAGI. The CDR3 has 16 amino acids. CDR3 residues: CASSYSRTSGRNEQFF. As DNA, the CDR3 is TGTGCCAGCAGTTACTCGAGGACTAGCGGACGCAATGAGCAGTTCTTC.

The chain uses TRBV30 and TRBJ2-7; maybe TRBD1 (5 bases). Per germline, CDR1 GTSNPN and CDR2 SVGIG (reference sequence). The CDR3 sequence is 13 residues long. V lost 0 bases to trimming and J lost 2 bases, with 8 bases between them. The CDR3, as DNA: TGTGCCTGGAGTGTTACCAGGGCCTACGAGCAGTACTTC. Protein: CAWSVTRAYEQYF.

CDR3 in DNA: TGTGCCAGCAGCCTGGGATTCCCGGGGAGGCAGTACTTC. Amino acid sequence: CASSLGFPGRQYF. The V call is TRBV5-5, the J call TRBJ2-7, with D perhaps matching TRBD2 (5 bases). This CDR3 spans 13 amino acids. CDR1 is SGHKS, CDR2 YYEKEE, per germline (reference sequence). The V end lost 4 bases, the J end lost 9 bases, and 17 bases lay between the germline ends.

The chain employs TRBV18 and TRBJ1-1; D possibly corresponds to TRBD1 (5 bases). The CDR3 runs 15 residues. Between the trimmed V and J ends, which lost 6 bases and 0 bases, there was a span of 14 bases. The V gene's germline CDR1 is KGHSH and CDR2 LQKENI. CDR3 loop: CASSPPGGVNTEAFF. The CDR3 DNA is TGTGCCAGCTCCCCCCCGGGGGGAGTGAACACTGAAGCTTTCTTT.

The chain employs TRBV7-9 and TRBJ2-1, with TRBD1 matching 7 bases. V was clipped by 5 bases and J by 7 bases; unmatched bases: 14. Germline CDR1 is SEHNR and CDR2 is FQNEAQ (reference sequence). The CDR3 length is 16 residues. CDR3 sequence reads: CASSQQGPLIENEQFF. The CDR3 region has the DNA TGTGCCAGCAGCCAACAGGGGCCCTTAATTGAGAATGAGCAGTTCTTC.

The chain employs TRBV2 and TRBJ2-7; D possibly corresponds to TRBD1 (5 bases). Germline V gene sequence: CDR1 SNHLY, CDR2 FYNNEI. V lost 7 bases and J lost 0, with 25 bases in between. CDR3 length: 18 residues. CDR3 sequence reads: CASKGVAGIARSSYEQYF. CDR3 coding DNA: TGTGCCAGCAAAGGGGTAGCTGGCATAGCTCGGAGCTCCTACGAGCAGTACTTC.

V gene TRBV7-9 combines with J gene TRBJ1-5; 8 bases map to TRBD1. The CDR3 has 14 residues. The V gene end was trimmed by 8 bases and the J gene end by 6 bases; junction bases not matched to a gene: 9. The germline CDR1 and CDR2 sequences are SEHNR and FQNEAQ (reference sequence). The CDR3 DNA is TGTGCCAGCTCTCTTCAGGGGGCGGGTCAGCCCCAGCATTTT. Translating it yields CASSLQGAGQPQHF.

V usage is TRBV11-2 and J usage is TRBJ1-2; TRBD1 matches 9 bases. Germline CDR1 SGHAT, CDR2 FQNNGV. This CDR3 comprises 14 residues. The V and J ends lost 5 bases and 6 bases, in that order; junction bases with no gene match: 7. CDR3 in DNA: TGTGCCAGCAGCCCATGGGGACAGGGAGATGGCTACACCTTC. Protein: CASSPWGQGDGYTF. The full variable domain, its missing parts supplied by reference TRBV11-2 and TRBJ1-2, is EAGVAQSPRYKIIEKRQSVAFWCNPISGHATLYWYQQILGQGPKLLIQFQNNGVVDDSQLPKDRFSAERLKGVDSTLKIQPAKLEDSAVYLCASSPWGQGDGYTFGSGTRLTVV.

V gene TRBV6-1 combines with J gene TRBJ2-1, with D possibly matching TRBD1 (6 bases). CDR1 MNHNS and CDR2 SASEGT come from the germline V gene. V was trimmed by 6 bases and J by 4 bases, leaving 13 bases between them. The CDR3 length is 14 residues. CDR3 coding DNA: TGTGCCAGCAGCATACTAGGGGGATACAATGAGCAGTTCTTC. Amino acids: CASSILGGYNEQFF.

In nucleotides, the CDR3 is TGTGCCAGCAGTTCCCGAGGCCGAGAGACCCAGTACTTC. Residues: CASSSRGRETQYF. The chain recombines TRBV28 with TRBJ2-5; D unclear. The V end was cut by 4 bases, the J end by 4 bases, with 10 bases between. Germline lookup yields CDR1 MDHEN and CDR2 SYDVKM. CDR3 size: 13 residues.

The chain recombines TRBV5-1 with TRBJ2-4; TRBD2 matches at 12 bases. Germline CDR1 and CDR2: SGHRS and YFSETQ. This CDR3 has 18 amino acids. V lost 3 bases, J lost 0 bases, and 7 bases stayed unmatched. The CDR3 nucleotides are TGCGCCAGCAGCTCCTACCTAGCGGGAGGGGGAGCCAAAAACATTCAGTACTTC. Translated, it gives CASSSYLAGGGAKNIQYF.

The chain uses TRBV5-4 and TRBJ2-1, with 9 bases matching TRBD2. J lost 10 bases, V lost 0 bases, and 11 bases had no gene match. CDR3 length equals 16 residues. Germline V gives CDR1 SGHNT, CDR2 YYREEE (reference sequence). CDR3 sequence: CASSLVPGLAGDEQFF. The CDR3 DNA reads TGTGCCAGCAGCTTGGTCCCGGGACTAGCAGGCGACGAGCAGTTCTTC.

The rearrangement joins TRBV27 to TRBJ2-7; 7 bases fit TRBD1. The CDR3 consists of 16 residues. After removal of 5 bases from V and 5 bases from J, the junction contained 15 bases not matched to a gene. Germline V gene sequence: CDR1 MNHEY, CDR2 SMNVEV (reference sequence). CDR3 sequence (DNA): TGTGCCAGCAGTCGAGTGTTACCGACAGGGTACAACGAGCAGTACTTC. Protein: CASSRVLPTGYNEQYF.

V usage is TRBV19 and J usage is TRBJ1-2; 9 nucleotides align to TRBD1. The CDR3 is 16 residues long. CDR1 is LNHDA, CDR2 SQIVND, per germline (reference sequence). J was trimmed by 2 bases and V by 0 bases; bases with no gene match: 4. CDR3 protein: CASSIDPTGGNYGYTF. Here the CDR3 DNA reads TGTGCCAGTAGTATAGATCCGACAGGGGGAAACTATGGCTACACCTTC. The whole variable domain, filled in from reference TRBV19 and TRBJ1-2, reads DGGITQSPKYLFRKEGQNVTLSCEQNLNHDAMYWYRQDPGQGLRLIYYSQIVNDFQKGDIAEGYSVSREKKESFPLTVTSAQKNPTAFYLCASSIDPTGGNYGYTFGSGTRLTVV.

This chain connects TRBV5-1 to TRBJ2-7; perhaps TRBD1 as D (6 bases). The CDR3 spans 14 residues. Trimming took 4 bases from V and 0 from J, leaving 11 bases between them. CDR1 and CDR2 from the germline V gene are SGHRS and YFSETQ. CDR3 sequence reads: CASSHGTLSYEQYF. CDR3 DNA sequence: TGCGCCAGCAGCCATGGGACACTCTCCTACGAGCAGTACTTC.

The chain couples TRBV19 to TRBJ2-2, with D possibly matching TRBD1 (6 bases). CDR3 size: 15 residues. The V end lost 5 bases, the J end lost 6 bases, and 16 bases lay between the germline ends. Germline V gene sequence: CDR1 LNHDA, CDR2 SQIVND (reference sequence). Here the CDR3 reads CASSLPMGAPGELFF. CDR3 in DNA: TGTGCCAGTAGTCTCCCAATGGGGGCCCCCGGGGAGCTGTTTTTT. Full variable domain (missing parts from reference TRBV19 and TRBJ2-2): DGGITQSPKYLFRKEGQNVTLSCEQNLNHDAMYWYRQDPGQGLRLIYYSQIVNDFQKGDIAEGYSVSREKKESFPLTVTSAQKNPTAFYLCASSLPMGAPGELFFGEGSRLTVL.

The rearrangement uses TRBV11-2 and TRBJ2-7; TRBD2 matches 9 bases. Germline assignment: CDR1 SGHAT and CDR2 FQNNGV. The J segment lost 5 bases and the V segment lost 4 bases, leaving 18 bases of the junction unmatched. The CDR3 runs 18 residues. The CDR3 protein is CASSSNLDLSGRTNEQYF. The CDR3 bases are TGTGCCAGCAGCTCAAACTTGGACCTTAGCGGGAGAACGAACGAGCAGTACTTC.

This sequence joins TRBV5-6 and TRBJ2-7, with 8 bases identical to TRBD1. J lost 2 bases, V lost 3 bases, and 4 bases had no gene match. Germline CDR1 reads SGHDT; CDR2 reads YYEEEE. The CDR3 runs 14 residues. CDR3 nucleotides: TGTGCCAGCAGCTCGCTGACAGGGGCCTACGAGCAGTACTTC. The encoded protein is CASSSLTGAYEQYF.

J is TRBJ2-1 and V is TRBV11-2; TRBD1 agrees at 7 bases. The germline V gene has CDR1 SGHAT and CDR2 FQNNGV. The CDR3 covers 16 residues. After removal of 4 bases from V and 3 bases from J, the junction contained 9 bases not matched to a gene. The CDR3 bases are TGTGCCAGCAGCTCGCTCGACAGGGCGAACTACAATGAGCAGTTCTTC. As protein: CASSSLDRANYNEQFF.

The rearrangement uses TRBV11-2 and TRBJ2-2; 11 bases agree with TRBD2. With V trimmed by 5 bases and J by 6 bases, 5 bases remained unmatched. The CDR3 covers 15 residues. The V gene's germline CDR1 is SGHAT and CDR2 FQNNGV. Here the CDR3 DNA reads TGTGCCAGCAGCAGACTAGCGGGAAGAGCCGGGGAGCTGTTTTTT. Protein: CASSRLAGRAGELFF.

The V call is TRBV4-1, the J call TRBJ1-1, with 8 nucleotides matching TRBD1. The CDR3 contains 15 residues. Germline CDR1 is MGHRA and CDR2 is YSYEKL. V was clipped by 4 bases and J by 0 bases; unmatched bases: 4. The CDR3 protein is CASSPRQGMNTEAFF. The CDR3 DNA follows: TGCGCCAGCAGCCCCCGACAGGGGATGAACACTGAAGCTTTCTTT.

This chain connects TRBV2 to TRBJ1-2; tentative D call: TRBD1 (5 bases). Trimming cost V 6 bases and J 4 bases, with 15 bases left between them. Germline V lookup: CDR1 SNHLY, CDR2 FYNNEI. The CDR3 has 14 amino acids. The DNA of the CDR3 is TGTGCCAGCAGGGGGGGGGAGCTGGGCTATGGCTACACCTTC. As protein: CASRGGELGYGYTF.

The CDR3 region is CASSYGGHLYNEQFF. CDR3 nucleotides: TGTGCCAGCAGTTACGGGGGACACCTTTACAATGAGCAGTTCTTC. The chain has TRBV6-6 and TRBJ2-1; D perhaps matches TRBD1 (6 bases). In germline, CDR1 is MNHNY, CDR2 SVGAGI (reference sequence). This CDR3 is built from 15 residues. V was pared by 2 bases and J by 4 bases, with 12 bases between.

J is TRBJ1-1 and V is TRBV19, with D maybe TRBD1 (5 bases). V was trimmed by 8 bases and J by 0 bases, leaving 7 bases between them. Germline loops: CDR1 LNHDA, CDR2 SQIVND (reference sequence). This CDR3 region has 12 residues. DNA of the CDR3: TGTGCCAGTGGACACCTGAACACTGAAGCTTTCTTT. It yields the protein CASGHLNTEAFF. The whole variable domain, filled in from reference TRBV19 and TRBJ1-1, reads DGGITQSPKYLFRKEGQNVTLSCEQNLNHDAMYWYRQDPGQGLRLIYYSQIVNDFQKGDIAEGYSVSREKKESFPLTVTSAQKNPTAFYLCASGHLNTEAFFGQGTRLTVV.

The chain combines TRBV15 with TRBJ2-7; possibly TRBD2 for D (5 bases). The CDR3 length is 15 residues. Germline CDR1 is LNHNV and CDR2 is YYDKDF (reference sequence). Trimming cost V 4 bases and J 3 bases, with 16 bases left between them. The CDR3 sequence is CATSTILVGDYEQYF. Here the CDR3 DNA reads TGTGCCACCAGCACAATACTAGTCGGTGACTACGAGCAGTACTTC.

The CDR3 DNA is TGTGCCAGCAGCGTAGCTGGGACAGCGAACACTGAAGCTTTCTTT. As protein: CASSVAGTANTEAFF. The chain joins TRBV9 to TRBJ1-1, with 7 bases lining up with TRBD1. V was clipped by 0 bases and J by 1 base; unmatched bases: 3. This CDR3 contains 15 residues. Germline loops: CDR1 SGDLS, CDR2 YYNGEE.

V and J are TRBV2 and TRBJ2-7; D is ambiguous. CDR1 and CDR2 (germline): SNHLY, FYNNEI. The V end was cut by 5 bases, the J end by 9 bases, with 14 bases between. This CDR3 is built from 12 residues. CDR3 amino acids: CASSRLPAAQYF. The DNA of the CDR3 is TGTGCCAGCAGTCGACTCCCCGCGGCGCAGTACTTC.

This sequence joins TRBV6-4 and TRBJ2-3; maybe TRBD2 (6 bases). This CDR3 is 15 amino acids long. Germline CDR1 MRHNA, CDR2 SNTAGT. V lost 4 bases and J lost 1, with 12 bases in between. The CDR3 DNA is TGTGCCAGCAGTGTATCTAGCGCCGGCACAGATACGCAGTATTTT. This gives the protein CASSVSSAGTDTQYF.